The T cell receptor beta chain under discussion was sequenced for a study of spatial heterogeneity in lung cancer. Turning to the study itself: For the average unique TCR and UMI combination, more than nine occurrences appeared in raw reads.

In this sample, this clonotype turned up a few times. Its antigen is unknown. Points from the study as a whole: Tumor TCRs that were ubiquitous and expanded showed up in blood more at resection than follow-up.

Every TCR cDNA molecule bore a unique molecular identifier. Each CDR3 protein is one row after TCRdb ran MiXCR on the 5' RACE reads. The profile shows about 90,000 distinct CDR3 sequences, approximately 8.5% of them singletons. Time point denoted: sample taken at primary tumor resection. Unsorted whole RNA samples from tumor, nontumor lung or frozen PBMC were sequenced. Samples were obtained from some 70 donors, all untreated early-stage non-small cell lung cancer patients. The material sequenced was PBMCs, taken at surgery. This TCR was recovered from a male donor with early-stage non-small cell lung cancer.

The CDR3 reads CSVGLGGGNTQYF. CDR3 sequence (DNA): TGCAGCGTTGGCCTAGGAGGGGGGAATACGCAGTATTTT. This sequence joins TRBV29-1 and TRBJ2-3; D is perhaps TRBD1 or TRBD2 (6 bases each). Trimming cost V 4 bases and J 7 bases, with 15 bases left between them. This CDR3 comprises 13 residues. Germline-derived CDR1 and CDR2 are SQVTM and ANQGSEA.